A single T cell receptor (beta chain) is shown here with its context. The data were obtained in a study of blood T cell repertoires in COVID-19. CDR1 is MGHDK, CDR2 SYGVNS, per germline. The CDR3 extends over 15 amino acids. J lost 6 bases, V lost 5 bases, and 4 bases had no gene match. Profiling relied on immunoSEQ multiplex PCR, and the TCRdb table lists in-frame clones only, not all of them. The data contain about 380,000 clones, around 87% of them singletons. Input material: PBMCs or T cells enriched from blood (not recorded which). The TCR originated in a man aged 30 to 45 who had recovered from COVID-19. The gene calls are TRBV25-1 and TRBJ1-6; 10 bases map to TRBD1. The CDR3 region has the DNA TGTGCCAGCAGTCTTGGGACAGGGGTTAATTCACCCCTCCACTTT. Protein product: CASSLGTGVNSPLHF.